The 32 T cell receptor beta chains below all came from one sample that was sequenced in a study of brain T cells in children with intractable seizures. Time point here: blood from clinic visit 5 months post-surgery; TSC patient then seizure free. TCRdb's table, derived via immunoSEQ multiplex PCR, lists solely in-frame clones and lacks some. The sample consists of about 340,000 clones, 93% of them appearing once. Sequenced here: peripheral blood, sampled 5 to 6 months after surgery. The receptors were gathered from a boy in the first two years of life with tuberous sclerosis and intractable seizures.

This clone has only a few counts. The chain links TRBV3-1 (or the pseudogene TRBV3-2) to TRBJ1-3; 7 bases fit TRBD1. V gave up 8 bases and J gave up 1 base; unmatched junction bases: 11. The CDR3 runs 16 residues. From germline, CDR1 is LGHDT and CDR2 YNNKEL (reference sequence). CDR3 loop: CASGLDRTNSGNTIYF. In DNA, the CDR3 is TGTGCCAGCGGCCTGGACAGGACGAATTCTGGAAACACCATATATTTT.

This chain uses TRBV19 with TRBJ2-7; D may be TRBD1 or TRBD2 (5 bases each). This CDR3 is built from 13 residues. Germline V lookup: CDR1 LNHDA, CDR2 SQIVND (reference sequence). The V gene lost 3 bases and the J gene lost 2 bases, with 8 bases spanning the gap. The CDR3 here is CASSMGRPYEQYF. CDR3 in DNA: TGTGCCAGTAGTATGGGACGCCCCTACGAGCAGTACTTC.

V usage is TRBV28 and J usage is TRBJ1-2; 8 nucleotides match TRBD1. The CDR3 is 14 amino acids. In germline, CDR1 is MDHEN, CDR2 SYDVKM. V shed 5 bases and J 4 bases; nucleotides not matched to a gene: 6. CDR3 protein: CASSHTDRGYGYTF. In DNA, the CDR3 is TGTGCCAGCAGTCATACTGACAGGGGCTATGGCTACACCTTC.

This rearrangement joins TRBV6-5 to TRBJ1-5; D not certain. CDR3 length equals 14 residues. Trimming removed 2 bases at V and 7 bases at J, with 12 bases between. Germline loops: CDR1 MNHEY, CDR2 SVGAGI. The CDR3 nucleotides are TGTGCCAGCAGTTACGAATGGTCCCCCCAGCCCCAGCATTTT. It codes for CASSYEWSPQPQHF.

This sequence joins TRBV24-1 and TRBJ2-3; no firm D call. This CDR3 is 14 amino acids long. Germline-derived CDR1 and CDR2 are KGHDR and SFDVKD. V lost 3 bases and J lost 3, with 9 bases in between. CDR3 sequence (DNA): TGTGCCACCAGTGATCGAGGAAGGACAGATACGCAGTATTTT. It yields the protein CATSDRGRTDTQYF.

This sequence joins TRBV5-6 and TRBJ2-1, with D perhaps assigned TRBD1 or TRBD2 (5 bases each). CDR1 SGHDT and CDR2 YYEEEE come from the germline V gene. The CDR3 runs to 14 residues. The germline V and J ends were trimmed by 4 bases and 0 bases, with 8 bases remaining between them. The CDR3 nucleotides are TGTGCCAGCAGCCCCGGGACCTCCTACAATGAGCAGTTCTTC. Its protein is CASSPGTSYNEQFF.

The chain recombines TRBV4-1 with TRBJ2-5, with D possibly matching TRBD2 (7 bases). CDR3 size: 14 residues. Germline V gene sequence: CDR1 MGHRA, CDR2 YSYEKL. Trimming pared 4 bases from V and 2 bases from J, leaving 11 bases between. CDR3 residues: CASSLGGLQETQYF. In DNA form, the CDR3 reads TGCGCCAGCAGCCTAGGGGGACTACAAGAGACCCAGTACTTC.

CDR3 coding DNA: TGTGCCAGCAGCGCCTCCGGACAGGGGGCGCATATTTACTCCTACAATGAGCAGTTCTTC. This translates into CASSASGQGAHIYSYNEQFF. The rearrangement uses TRBV9 and TRBJ2-1; 11 positions agree with TRBD1. J was trimmed by 0 bases and V by 3 bases; bases with no gene match: 14. CDR1 is SGDLS and CDR2 is YYNGEE in the germline V gene. The CDR3 sequence is 20 residues long.

This rearrangement joins TRBV4-2 to TRBJ2-5; 12 bases match TRBD2. The CDR3 covers 17 residues. V lost 1 base and J lost 4; bases outside the gene matches: 7. CDR1 and CDR2 (germline): LGHNA, YNFKEQ. The CDR3: CASSQGGLAGFLETQYF. In DNA, the CDR3 is TGTGCCAGCAGCCAAGGGGGACTAGCGGGTTTCCTAGAGACCCAGTACTTC.

The chain links TRBV3-1 (or the pseudogene TRBV3-2) to TRBJ1-2; D not resolved. Trimming cost V 0 bases and J 1 base, with 12 bases left between them. The germline gives CDR1 LGHDT, CDR2 YNNKEL (reference sequence). This CDR3 is built from 16 residues. The CDR3: CASSQEAQINNYGYTF. The CDR3 nucleotides are TGTGCCAGCAGCCAAGAGGCACAGATCAATAACTATGGCTACACCTTC.

The rearrangement links TRBV9 to TRBJ2-7, with 9 bases identical to TRBD1. The V and J ends lost 4 bases and 3 bases, in that order; junction bases with no gene match: 2. This CDR3 is built from 13 residues. The germline gives CDR1 SGDLS, CDR2 YYNGEE. The CDR3 reads CASSQTGGYEQYF. The CDR3 nucleotides read TGTGCCAGCAGCCAGACAGGGGGCTACGAGCAGTACTTC. Based on the CDR3 plus reference TRBV9 and TRBJ2-7, the full variable domain is DSGVTQTPKHLITATGQRVTLRCSPRSGDLSVYWYQQSLDQGLQFLIQYYNGEERAKGNILERFSAQQFPDLHSELNLSSLELGDSALYFCASSQTGGYEQYFGPGTRLTVT.

V gene TRBV24-1 combines with J gene TRBJ2-1, with 8 bases that match TRBD1. The CDR3 covers 12 residues. The V and J ends lost 5 bases and 12 bases, in that order; junction bases with no gene match: 5. Germline assignment: CDR1 KGHDR and CDR2 SFDVKD. The CDR3, as DNA: TGTGCCACCAGTGTTCAGGGGGCCGGGCAGTTCTTC. It is translated as CATSVQGAGQFF.

This clone was recorded only once. The J gene is TRBJ2-5, the V gene TRBV30, with TRBD2 matching over 8 bases. With V trimmed by 3 bases and J by 5 bases, 11 bases remained unmatched. The CDR3 length is 15 residues. Germline V gene data show CDR1 as GTSNPN and CDR2 as SVGIG (reference sequence). The CDR3: CAWRLAARGGETQYF. In DNA form, the CDR3 reads TGTGCCTGGAGACTAGCGGCAAGAGGTGGGGAGACCCAGTACTTC. The full variable domain, in which reference TRBV30 and TRBJ2-5 provide the parts outside the CDR3, is SQTIHQWPATLVQPVGSPLSLECTVEGTSNPNLYWYRQAAGRGLQLLFYSVGIGQISSEVPQNLSASRPQDRQFILSSKKLLLSDSGFYLCAWRLAARGGETQYFGPGTRLLVL.

The chain carries TRBV2 and TRBJ2-7; D not certain. Trimming took 3 bases from V and 3 from J, leaving 9 bases between them. Germline V lookup: CDR1 SNHLY, CDR2 FYNNEI. This CDR3 is 13 amino acids long. CDR3 sequence: CASSEVAVYEQYF. For the CDR3, the DNA is TGTGCCAGCAGTGAGGTGGCGGTCTACGAGCAGTACTTC.

V is TRBV6-6 and J is TRBJ1-1; tentatively, D is TRBD1 (6 bases). This CDR3 contains 13 residues. The V end was cut by 2 bases, the J end by 6 bases, with 10 bases between. Germline V gene data show CDR1 as MNHNY and CDR2 as SVGAGI (reference sequence). This chain's CDR3 is CASSYGGPPEAFF. Here the CDR3 DNA reads TGTGCCAGCAGTTACGGGGGGCCCCCTGAAGCTTTCTTT.

The gene calls are TRBV13 and TRBJ2-5; 9 nucleotides line up with TRBD2. Per germline, CDR1 PRHDT and CDR2 FYEKMQ (reference sequence). CDR3 length: 14 residues. Trimming cost V 5 bases and J 5 bases; bases outside gene matches: 6. The CDR3 region is CASSTSGPRETQYF. The CDR3, as DNA: TGTGCCAGCAGCACTAGCGGGCCCCGGGAGACCCAGTACTTC. Drawing the rest from reference TRBV13 and TRBJ2-5, the complete variable domain is AAGVIQSPRHLIKEKRETATLKCYPIPRHDTVYWYQQGPGQDPQFLISFYEKMQSDKGSIPDRFSAQQFSDYHSELNMSSLELGDSALYFCASSTSGPRETQYFGPGTRLLVL.

This chain links TRBV4-1 with TRBJ1-2; D might be TRBD1 (5 bases). Deletions cut 1 base from V and 0 bases from J, with 15 bases between. This CDR3 comprises 17 residues. Looked up from germline, CDR1 is MGHRA and CDR2 is YSYEKL. The CDR3 nucleotides are TGCGCCAGCAGCCAAGGGGGGGTCGGGGGAGCTAACTATGGCTACACCTTC. Its translation: CASSQGGVGGANYGYTF.

J is TRBJ2-5 and V is TRBV24-1; 7 bases map to TRBD1. V shed 6 bases and J 6 bases; nucleotides not matched to a gene: 6. The V gene's germline CDR1 is KGHDR and CDR2 SFDVKD. This CDR3 is built from 13 residues. This CDR3 is CATSSRGFKTQYF. CDR3 nucleotides: TGTGCCACCAGTTCCAGGGGGTTCAAGACCCAGTACTTC.

This clone was seen once. V and J are TRBV6-6 and TRBJ2-7; TRBD1 might be the D (6 bases). Germline V gives CDR1 MNHNY, CDR2 SVGAGI (reference sequence). This CDR3 has 16 residues. The V end was cut by 0 bases, the J end by 2 bases, with 14 bases between. CDR3 residues: CASSYSIRGTPYEQYF. The DNA of the CDR3 is TGTGCCAGCAGTTACTCGATCAGGGGCACTCCCTACGAGCAGTACTTC.

V and J are TRBV28 and TRBJ1-2; TRBD1 agrees at 8 bases. The CDR3 length is 13 residues. With V trimmed by 2 bases and J by 7 bases, 3 bases remained unmatched. The germline V gene encodes CDR1 MDHEN and CDR2 SYDVKM. The CDR3 loop reads CASSLGGTGGYTF. CDR3 DNA: TGTGCCAGCAGTTTAGGTGGGACAGGTGGCTACACCTTC.

V gene TRBV24-1 combines with J gene TRBJ1-6, with D possibly matching TRBD1 (6 bases). Trimming shortened V by 3 bases and J by 6 bases, and 11 bases separated the two germline ends. In germline, CDR1 is KGHDR, CDR2 SFDVKD. The CDR3 is 15 amino acids. The CDR3 DNA reads TGTGCCACCAGTGATGGACAGTTCGGTAATTCACCCCTCCACTTT. It codes for CATSDGQFGNSPLHF.

This chain connects TRBV9 to TRBJ2-5, with D perhaps TRBD1 (5 bases). The CDR3 has 15 residues. V lost 0 bases and J lost 0, with 9 bases in between. Germline CDR1 reads SGDLS; CDR2 reads YYNGEE. The CDR3 DNA is TGTGCCAGCAGCGTAGGTGGGGCTCACCAAGAGACCCAGTACTTC. Its protein product is CASSVGGAHQETQYF.

The chain couples TRBV18 to TRBJ2-3, with 8 positions matching TRBD2. The germline gives CDR1 KGHSH, CDR2 LQKENI. The trim removed 2 bases at V and 2 bases at J, leaving 3 bases unmatched. This CDR3 contains 15 residues. The CDR3 DNA sequence: TGTGCCAGCTCACCAACTAGCGGACTCACAGATACGCAGTATTTT. Translated: CASSPTSGLTDTQYF.

J is TRBJ1-2 and V is TRBV7-8, with D hard to call. In germline, CDR1 is SGHVS, CDR2 FQNEAQ. The CDR3 extends over 14 amino acids. V shed 2 bases and J shed 4 bases, with 11 bases lying between them. The CDR3 coding sequence is TGTGCCAGCAGCTTATCCCAGAGCCCCTATGGCTACACCTTC. Residues: CASSLSQSPYGYTF.

This chain links TRBV27 with TRBJ2-1; D may be TRBD1 or TRBD2 (6 bases each). Germline assignment: CDR1 MNHEY and CDR2 SMNVEV (reference sequence). V dropped 4 bases and J dropped 4 bases, with 17 bases sitting between them. The CDR3 is made up of 16 amino acids. The CDR3 is CASSSPGASGYNEQFF. The CDR3 DNA reads as TGTGCCAGCAGTTCACCGGGGGCATCGGGTTACAATGAGCAGTTCTTC.

The rearrangement joins TRBV7-2 to TRBJ2-1, with TRBD2 matching 8 bases. CDR3 size: 14 residues. V gave up 2 bases and J gave up 8 bases; unmatched junction bases: 5. Germline-derived CDR1 and CDR2 are SGHTA and FQGNSA. The CDR3 here is CASSLNGGAYEQFF. For the CDR3, the DNA is TGTGCCAGCAGCTTAAACGGGGGGGCGTATGAGCAGTTCTTC. Full variable domain (outside the CDR3, taken from reference TRBV7-2 and TRBJ2-1): GAGVSQSPSNKVTEKGKDVELRCDPISGHTALYWYRQSLGQGLEFLIYFQGNSAPDKSGLPSDRFSAERTGGSVSTLTIQRTQQEDSAVYLCASSLNGGAYEQFFGPGTRLTVL.

The V and J genes are TRBV30 and TRBJ1-1; the D gene is possibly TRBD1 (6 bases). Germline V gene data show CDR1 as GTSNPN and CDR2 as SVGIG (reference sequence). Trimming cost V 3 bases and J 1 base, with 9 bases left between them. CDR3 size: 13 residues. CDR3 amino acids: CAWRGGGNTEAFF. CDR3 nucleotides: TGTGCCTGGAGGGGGGGCGGGAACACTGAAGCTTTCTTT.

The chain carries TRBV2 and TRBJ2-1, with a tentative D call TRBD2 (6 bases). V was clipped by 1 base and J by 3 bases, with 13 bases between them. This CDR3 is 16 amino acids long. Germline loops: CDR1 SNHLY, CDR2 FYNNEI. The CDR3, as DNA: TGTGCCAGCAGTGAAGGTTCTAGCGCGAACTACAATGAGCAGTTCTTC. Amino acid sequence: CASSEGSSANYNEQFF. Complete variable domain (other parts from reference TRBV2 and TRBJ2-1): EPEVTQTPSHQVTQMGQEVILRCVPISNHLYFYWYRQILGQKVEFLVSFYNNEISEKSEIFDDQFSVERPDGSNFTLKIRSTKLEDSAMYFCASSEGSSANYNEQFFGPGTRLTVL.

This clone was seen just once. For the CDR3, the DNA is TGTGCCAGCAGCTCTAGGGGGCAGAGCACAGATACGCAGTATTTT. Its protein is CASSSRGQSTDTQYF. This chain links TRBV7-8 with TRBJ2-3; 7 nucleotides line up with TRBD1. This CDR3 has 15 residues. CDR1 and CDR2 (germline): SGHVS, FQNEAQ. With V trimmed by 4 bases and J by 0 bases, 4 bases remained unmatched.

The CDR3 DNA sequence: TGTGCCAGCAGTGAATGGGCGGGAGCTTCTTCTTACGAGCAGTACTTC. The encoded protein is CASSEWAGASSYEQYF. This chain connects TRBV2 to TRBJ2-7, with 7 bases identical to TRBD2. CDR1 is SNHLY, CDR2 FYNNEI, per germline. The CDR3 length is 16 residues. V gave up 2 bases and J gave up 4 bases; unmatched junction bases: 11.

V usage is TRBV5-6 and J usage is TRBJ1-1; D is ambiguous. V was cut by 4 bases and J by 4 bases, with 17 bases left in between. The CDR3 is made up of 15 amino acids. Per the germline V gene, CDR1 is SGHDT and CDR2 is YYEEEE. The CDR3 is CASSPHGGSSTEAFF. The DNA of the CDR3 is TGTGCCAGCAGCCCCCACGGCGGGTCATCCACTGAAGCTTTCTTT.

CDR3 nucleotides: TGTGCCAGCAGTTTGTGGGGGTCCGGGGCCAACGTCCTGACTTTC. It translates to CASSLWGSGANVLTF. V and J are TRBV27 and TRBJ2-6; D may be TRBD1 or TRBD2 (5 bases each). This CDR3 region has 15 residues. Germline values: CDR1 MNHEY, CDR2 SMNVEV (reference sequence). V dropped 3 bases and J dropped 4 bases, with 10 bases sitting between them. Drawing the rest from reference TRBV27 and TRBJ2-6, the complete variable domain is EAQVTQNPRYLITVTGKKLTVTCSQNMNHEYMSWYRQDPGLGLRQIYYSMNVEVTDKGDVPEGYKVSRKEKRNFPLILESPSPNQTSLYFCASSLWGSGANVLTFGAGSRLTVL.